The sequence of this T cell receptor (beta chain) was determined in a study of T cell repertoires in cytomegalovirus infection. About the research overall: Based on public TCR beta signatures, there were indications of CMV infection and of a matching HLA type.

Germline CDR1 and CDR2: SGHDT and YYEEEE. V lost 4 bases to trimming and J lost 4 bases, with 9 bases between them. The CDR3 covers 12 residues. Study results and limitations: CMV carriers having the relevant HLA were flagged by cumulative public TCR beta family frequency.

In its sample, this clonotype was seen a few times. Antigen unknown. TCRdb re-derived calls from the reads in MiXCR, one entry per CDR3 protein. The data contain around 630,000 distinct CDR3 sequences, roughly 24% of them singletons. The TCR originated in a human donor in good health (CMV status not recorded). Some clones in this sample may be carry-over from other donors' samples. The specimen sequenced was CD8+ T cells from PBMCs. V gene TRBV5-6 combines with J gene TRBJ2-7; D is unclear. The CDR3 loop reads CASSTYTYEQYF. The CDR3 bases are TGTGCCAGCAGCACATACACATACGAGCAGTACTTC.